The 15 T cell receptor beta chains reported below all come from one sample, sequenced in a study of cytomegalovirus exposure and HLA in healthy donors. It was with 60 Vbeta and 13 Jbeta primers that the PCR ran. Profiled with immunoSEQ multiplex PCR; TCRdb holds only in-frame clones, not every one. This sample has 220,000 or so clones, with 65% to 80% found just once. The sample taken for sequencing was PBMCs. The source of these receptors is a man between 45 and 60 years old in good health and CMV-seronegative.

The chain recombines TRBV5-6 with TRBJ2-2; the match to TRBD1 covers 9 bases. The CDR3 sequence is 15 residues long. CDR1 is SGHDT and CDR2 is YYEEEE in the germline V gene. J gave up 7 bases and V 4 bases, and 8 bases lay outside the gene matches. The CDR3 sequence: CASSPTGGVIGELFF. DNA of the CDR3: TGTGCCAGCAGCCCTACAGGGGGCGTGATCGGGGAGCTGTTTTTT.

The chain has TRBV4-1 and TRBJ2-1; 13 bases are a match to TRBD2. After removal of 4 bases from V and 9 bases from J, the junction contained 6 bases not matched to a gene. CDR1 MGHRA and CDR2 YSYEKL come from the germline V gene. The CDR3 loop spans 15 amino acids. As DNA, the CDR3 is TGCGCCAGCAGCCGCGGACTAGCGGGAGTAGGTGAGCAGTTCTTC. Protein sequence: CASSRGLAGVGEQFF.

The chain recombines TRBV5-1 with TRBJ2-3; D perhaps matches TRBD1 (5 bases). The V gene lost 3 bases and the J gene lost 1 base, with 12 bases spanning the gap. Germline assignment: CDR1 SGHRS and CDR2 YFSETQ. CDR3 length equals 15 residues. The CDR3 DNA reads TGCGCCAGCAGCTGGCTACAGGACGGCACAGATACGCAGTATTTT. It specifies CASSWLQDGTDTQYF.

The rearrangement uses TRBV19 and TRBJ2-5; the match to TRBD2 covers 13 bases. The ends lost 4 bases at V and 2 bases at J; junction bases unmatched: 4. Germline V gene data show CDR1 as LNHDA and CDR2 as SQIVND (reference sequence). The CDR3 contains 16 residues. The CDR3 spells CASSRTSGSQQETQYF. CDR3 bases: TGTGCCAGTAGTAGGACTAGCGGGAGTCAGCAAGAGACCCAGTACTTC.

The table lists this clone with a count of one. The rearrangement uses TRBV9 and TRBJ1-4, with TRBD1 identical over 9 bases. Germline CDR1 and CDR2: SGDLS and YYNGEE. V trimming: 3 bases; J trimming: 7 bases; junction bases outside the gene matches: 7. CDR3 length equals 15 residues. The CDR3 loop reads CASSANRGLSEKLFF. CDR3 nucleotide sequence: TGTGCCAGCAGCGCCAACAGGGGGCTTAGTGAAAAACTGTTTTTT.

This chain connects TRBV10-3 to TRBJ2-3; 9 bases match TRBD1. With 3 bases clipped from V and 3 bases from J, the junction kept 10 bases outside the gene matches. Germline V gene data show CDR1 as ENHRY and CDR2 as SYGVKD. The CDR3 extends over 17 amino acids. The CDR3 bases are TGTGCCATCAGTGACTCCCAGGGACAGGGCAGAACAGATACGCAGTATTTT. It specifies CAISDSQGQGRTDTQYF.

This chain links TRBV6-1 with TRBJ1-1; 8 bases fit TRBD1. This CDR3 region has 15 residues. CDR1 MNHNS and CDR2 SASEGT come from the germline V gene. J lost 0 bases, V lost 2 bases, and 2 bases had no gene match. CDR3 loop: CASSEQGAVNTEAFF. CDR3 DNA: TGTGCCAGCAGTGAACAGGGGGCGGTGAACACTGAAGCTTTCTTT.

The chain uses TRBV30 and TRBJ1-4; a weak D match, TRBD1 (6 bases). Deletions cut 3 bases from V and 8 bases from J, with 13 bases between. The CDR3 extends over 13 amino acids. CDR1 and CDR2 (germline): GTSNPN, SVGIG (reference sequence). The CDR3 spells CAWSSGVREKLFF. The CDR3 nucleotides are TGTGCCTGGAGCTCAGGGGTACGGGAAAAACTGTTTTTT.

This clone was seen a few times. This chain uses TRBV28 with TRBJ1-5, with D tentatively TRBD1 (6 bases). V shed 11 bases and J shed 1 base, with 21 bases lying between them. Germline lookup yields CDR1 MDHEN and CDR2 SYDVKM. The CDR3 loop spans 16 amino acids. The CDR3 loop reads CALQGRYGISNQPQHF. The CDR3 DNA is TGTGCCCTACAGGGTAGATATGGCATAAGCAATCAGCCCCAGCATTTT.

V and J are TRBV7-9 and TRBJ2-2; TRBD2 matches 14 bases. Germline CDR1 SEHNR, CDR2 FQNEAQ (reference sequence). Trimming at V came to 5 bases and at J to 6 bases, leaving 8 bases not matched to a gene. The CDR3 extends over 17 amino acids. The CDR3 region has the DNA TGTGCCAGCAGCCCCTCCCCGGGACTAGCGGGAGCCGGGGAGCTGTTTTTT. Its translation: CASSPSPGLAGAGELFF.

The CDR3 loop is CASSPLGLIQETQYF. The CDR3, as DNA: TGCGCCAGCAGCCCCCTGGGACTTATCCAAGAGACCCAGTACTTC. This chain connects TRBV5-1 to TRBJ2-5, with D perhaps matching TRBD2 (6 bases). In germline, CDR1 is SGHRS, CDR2 YFSETQ. Trimming pared 4 bases from V and 1 base from J, leaving 14 bases between. CDR3 length equals 15 residues.

This chain uses TRBV2 with TRBJ2-7, with 8 bases lining up with TRBD1. Trimming removed 4 bases from V and 5 bases from J; junction bases left unmatched: 10. The CDR3 loop spans 15 amino acids. From germline, CDR1 is SNHLY and CDR2 FYNNEI. The CDR3 protein is CASSGLGQGGDEQYF. The CDR3 DNA is TGTGCCAGCAGTGGACTTGGACAGGGAGGAGACGAGCAGTACTTC.

CDR3 residues: CASSLDGTGDTEAFF. Here the CDR3 DNA reads TGTGCCAGCAGCTTAGACGGGACAGGAGACACTGAAGCTTTCTTT. This chain uses TRBV11-2 with TRBJ1-1; 8 bases align to TRBD1. CDR1 and CDR2 (germline): SGHAT, FQNNGV. V lost 0 bases, J lost 3 bases, and 3 bases stayed unmatched. There are 15 residues in the CDR3.

DNA of the CDR3: TGTGCCAGTAGTCCTCGCCCAGGGATCAACTATGGCTACACCTTC. Encoded protein: CASSPRPGINYGYTF. The rearrangement joins TRBV19 to TRBJ1-2, with D possibly being TRBD1 (5 bases). V lost 5 bases and J lost 2, with 15 bases in between. Per germline, CDR1 LNHDA and CDR2 SQIVND (reference sequence). CDR3 length: 15 residues. The whole variable domain, remainder taken from reference TRBV19 and TRBJ1-2, is DGGITQSPKYLFRKEGQNVTLSCEQNLNHDAMYWYRQDPGQGLRLIYYSQIVNDFQKGDIAEGYSVSREKKESFPLTVTSAQKNPTAFYLCASSPRPGINYGYTFGSGTRLTVV.

The J gene is TRBJ1-5, the V gene TRBV19; 8 positions match TRBD1. Germline CDR1 reads LNHDA; CDR2 reads SQIVND (reference sequence). The CDR3 totals 14 residues. V gave up 5 bases and J gave up 6 bases; unmatched junction bases: 6. This chain's CDR3 is CASSSTGGGQPQHF. CDR3 nucleotide sequence: TGTGCCAGTAGTTCTACAGGGGGTGGTCAGCCCCAGCATTTT.